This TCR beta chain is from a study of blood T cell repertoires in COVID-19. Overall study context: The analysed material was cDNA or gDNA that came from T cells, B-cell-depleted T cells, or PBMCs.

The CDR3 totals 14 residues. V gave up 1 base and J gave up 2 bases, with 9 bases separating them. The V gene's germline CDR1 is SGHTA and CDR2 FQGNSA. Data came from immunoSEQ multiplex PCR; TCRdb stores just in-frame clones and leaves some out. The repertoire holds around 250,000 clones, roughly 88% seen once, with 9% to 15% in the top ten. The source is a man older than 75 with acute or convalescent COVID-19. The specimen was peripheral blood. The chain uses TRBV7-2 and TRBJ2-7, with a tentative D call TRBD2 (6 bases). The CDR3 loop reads CASSLGGGPYEQYF. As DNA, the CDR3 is TGTGCCAGCAGCTTAGGGGGAGGACCCTACGAGCAGTACTTC.